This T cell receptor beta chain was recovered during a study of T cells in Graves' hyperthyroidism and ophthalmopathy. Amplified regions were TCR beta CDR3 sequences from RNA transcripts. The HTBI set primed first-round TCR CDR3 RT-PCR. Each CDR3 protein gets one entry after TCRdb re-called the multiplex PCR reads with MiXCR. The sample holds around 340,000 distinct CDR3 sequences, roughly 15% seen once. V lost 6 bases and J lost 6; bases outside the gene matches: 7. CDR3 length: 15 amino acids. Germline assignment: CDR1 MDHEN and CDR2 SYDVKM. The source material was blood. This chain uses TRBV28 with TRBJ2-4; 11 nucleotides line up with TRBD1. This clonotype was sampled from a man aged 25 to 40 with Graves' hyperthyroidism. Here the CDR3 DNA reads TGTGCCAGCAGCCGACCCGGGACAGGGGGAAACATTCAGTACTTC. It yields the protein CASSRPGTGGNIQYF.